A selection of T cell receptor beta chains follows, all from one sample in a study of early T cells in non-severe SARS-CoV-2 infection. TCRdb re-called the 5' RACE reads through MiXCR, storing one row per CDR3 protein. This sample yields under 75,000 distinct CDR3 sequences, of which roughly 13% are seen a single time; 10% belongs to the top ten. The sequenced sample was whole blood. All receptors derive from an adult who was a healthcare worker with PCR-confirmed SARS-CoV-2 infection or an uninfected control (not recorded which). CDR3s include the opening cysteine and the closing phenylalanine or tryptophan. Fields, in order: CDR3 DNA, CDR3 protein, J gene, CDR3 length, V gene, D gene, clone size. A D gene is named only where the DNA matches it firmly. A row's size may be missing; if present it is once, few, many or a size class.

cdr3_nt: TGTGCCAGCAGAACCTTAACCGCCACAGATACGCAGTATTTT
cdr3_aa: CASRTLTATDTQYF
j_call: TRBJ2-3
cdr3_length: 14
v_call: TRBV6-1
d_call: NA
clone_size: many

cdr3_nt: TGTGCCAGCTCACCCGTAGACAGGGGCCTGAACACTGAAGCTTTCTTT
cdr3_aa: CASSPVDRGLNTEAFF
j_call: TRBJ1-1
cdr3_length: 16
v_call: TRBV18
d_call: TRBD1
clone_size: few

cdr3_nt: TGTGCCAGCAGCCAAACTAGGGGTGAGCAGTTCTTC
cdr3_aa: CASSQTRGEQFF
j_call: TRBJ2-1
cdr3_length: 12
v_call: TRBV6-6
d_call: NA
clone_size: NA

cdr3_nt: TGCGCCAGCAGCTTGGGCGGAAGCGGCAGGGGGCACGGCTACACCTTC
cdr3_aa: CASSLGGSGRGHGYTF
j_call: TRBJ1-2
cdr3_length: 16
v_call: TRBV5-1
d_call: TRBD1
clone_size: few

cdr3_nt: TGTGCCAGCAGCAAGGGACCGGGGATCACTGAAGCTTTCTTT
cdr3_aa: CASSKGPGITEAFF
j_call: TRBJ1-1
cdr3_length: 14
v_call: TRBV9
d_call: NA
clone_size: NA

cdr3_nt: TGCAGCGTTGATGGGGAAGTGAACACTGAAGCTTTCTTT
cdr3_aa: CSVDGEVNTEAFF
j_call: TRBJ1-1
cdr3_length: 13
v_call: TRBV29-1
d_call: NA
clone_size: many

cdr3_nt: TGTGCTAGTGGTGCCACCCGAGGAATACCCCCATTTGGCGAGCAGTACTTC
cdr3_aa: CASGATRGIPPFGEQYF
j_call: TRBJ2-7
cdr3_length: 17
v_call: TRBV12-5
d_call: NA
clone_size: many

cdr3_nt: TGTGCCAGCAGCCCTCGGGACAGCTCCTATAATTCACCCCTCCACTTT
cdr3_aa: CASSPRDSSYNSPLHF
j_call: TRBJ1-6
cdr3_length: 16
v_call: TRBV7-2
d_call: TRBD1
clone_size: many

cdr3_nt: TGTGCCACCCGACAGGGGGCAAAGACCCAGTACTTC
cdr3_aa: CATRQGAKTQYF
j_call: TRBJ2-5
cdr3_length: 12
v_call: TRBV6-2/TRBV6-3
d_call: TRBD1
clone_size: NA

cdr3_nt: TGTGCCAGCTCACTGGGCGTAGCTTTGGAGACCCAGTACTTC
cdr3_aa: CASSLGVALETQYF
j_call: TRBJ2-5
cdr3_length: 14
v_call: TRBV18
d_call: NA
clone_size: NA

cdr3_nt: TGTGCCAGCAGCTACAGTGACCTACTAGCGGGAGGGTGGGTCCACGAGCAGTACTTC
cdr3_aa: CASSYSDLLAGGWVHEQYF
j_call: TRBJ2-7
cdr3_length: 19
v_call: TRBV7-9
d_call: TRBD2
clone_size: many

cdr3_nt: TGTGCCAGCAGCTTGGGGGGCACAGATACGCAGTATTTT
cdr3_aa: CASSLGGTDTQYF
j_call: TRBJ2-3
cdr3_length: 13
v_call: TRBV7-9
d_call: NA
clone_size: many

cdr3_nt: TGCGCCAGCAGCATCTACTCCGGAGTAGCGGGGAAAGACGAGCAGTACTTC
cdr3_aa: CASSIYSGVAGKDEQYF
j_call: TRBJ2-7
cdr3_length: 17
v_call: TRBV5-1
d_call: TRBD2
clone_size: many

cdr3_nt: TGTGCCAGCAGCTGGGGACAGGGCAACACCGGGGAGCTGTTTTTT
cdr3_aa: CASSWGQGNTGELFF
j_call: TRBJ2-2
cdr3_length: 15
v_call: TRBV5-6
d_call: TRBD1
clone_size: NA

cdr3_nt: TGTGCCTGGAGTGGTCGGACTAGCGGGCCTTACAATGAGCAGTTCTTC
cdr3_aa: CAWSGRTSGPYNEQFF
j_call: TRBJ2-1
cdr3_length: 16
v_call: TRBV30
d_call: TRBD2
clone_size: many

cdr3_nt: TGCAGTGCTAGAGATCCTAATACGACAGGGAAAAGGCGGACCTACAATGAGCAGTTCTTC
cdr3_aa: CSARDPNTTGKRRTYNEQFF
j_call: TRBJ2-1
cdr3_length: 20
v_call: TRBV20-1
d_call: TRBD1
clone_size: NA

cdr3_nt: TGTGCCAGCAGCCCCCGCAGGGGCGAGCAGTACTTC
cdr3_aa: CASSPRRGEQYF
j_call: TRBJ2-7
cdr3_length: 12
v_call: TRBV7-2
d_call: NA
clone_size: few

cdr3_nt: TGTGCCAGCAGTCCCCGGACTTACGAGCAGTACTTC
cdr3_aa: CASSPRTYEQYF
j_call: TRBJ2-7
cdr3_length: 12
v_call: TRBV25-1
d_call: NA
clone_size: many

cdr3_nt: TGCGCCAGCAGCTTGGACGGATATCAGCCCCAGCATTTT
cdr3_aa: CASSLDGYQPQHF
j_call: TRBJ1-5
cdr3_length: 13
v_call: TRBV5-1
d_call: NA
clone_size: NA

cdr3_nt: TGTGCCAGCAGTACTGCCCGTCCCCAGCCCGATAGCAATCAGCCCCAGCATTTT
cdr3_aa: CASSTARPQPDSNQPQHF
j_call: TRBJ1-5
cdr3_length: 18
v_call: TRBV6-5
d_call: NA
clone_size: many

cdr3_nt: TGTGCCAGTAGTATAGGCAGGGGGTTCAATGAGCAGTTCTTC
cdr3_aa: CASSIGRGFNEQFF
j_call: TRBJ2-1
cdr3_length: 14
v_call: TRBV19
d_call: TRBD1
clone_size: NA

cdr3_nt: TGTGCCAGCAGCTTAACCCGGGCAGGCGGCACCGGGGAGCTGTTTTTT
cdr3_aa: CASSLTRAGGTGELFF
j_call: TRBJ2-2
cdr3_length: 16
v_call: TRBV7-6
d_call: NA
clone_size: NA

cdr3_nt: TGTGCCAGCAGCTATGAGGGGCAACAGCAGTACTTC
cdr3_aa: CASSYEGQQQYF
j_call: TRBJ2-7
cdr3_length: 12
v_call: TRBV7-6
d_call: NA
clone_size: few

cdr3_nt: TGCGCCAGCAGCTTGGACAGAAGGTCTGGGGCCAACGTCCTGACTTTC
cdr3_aa: CASSLDRRSGANVLTF
j_call: TRBJ2-6
cdr3_length: 16
v_call: TRBV5-1
d_call: NA
clone_size: NA

cdr3_nt: TGCGCCAGCAGCCAAGAAGGGGGCCGTCAGCCCCAGCATTTT
cdr3_aa: CASSQEGGRQPQHF
j_call: TRBJ1-5
cdr3_length: 14
v_call: TRBV4-3
d_call: TRBD1
clone_size: many

cdr3_nt: TGTGCCAGCAGCTATTCAGCAGGAGCTGGAAACACCATATATTTT
cdr3_aa: CASSYSAGAGNTIYF
j_call: TRBJ1-3
cdr3_length: 15
v_call: TRBV7-2
d_call: NA
clone_size: NA

cdr3_nt: TGTGCCAGCAGCTTCCGACATCTAGCGGGAGGGCCCTACGAGCAGTACTTC
cdr3_aa: CASSFRHLAGGPYEQYF
j_call: TRBJ2-7
cdr3_length: 17
v_call: TRBV7-2
d_call: TRBD2
clone_size: few

cdr3_nt: TGTGCCACCAGTCCCCGCAGCTCCTACGAGCAGTACTTC
cdr3_aa: CATSPRSSYEQYF
j_call: TRBJ2-7
cdr3_length: 13
v_call: TRBV24-1
d_call: NA
clone_size: NA

cdr3_nt: TGCGCCAGCAGCCAAGGTACAGCTTCCTACGAGCAGTACTTC
cdr3_aa: CASSQGTASYEQYF
j_call: TRBJ2-7
cdr3_length: 14
v_call: TRBV4-1
d_call: NA
clone_size: many

cdr3_nt: TGTGCCAGTAGTCCTCGAGGGGGAGTTCCCAATCAGCCCCAGCATTTT
cdr3_aa: CASSPRGGVPNQPQHF
j_call: TRBJ1-5
cdr3_length: 16
v_call: TRBV19
d_call: NA
clone_size: many

cdr3_nt: TGTGCCAGCAGTGGTATGCTGAACCAAGAGACCCAGTACTTC
cdr3_aa: CASSGMLNQETQYF
j_call: TRBJ2-5
cdr3_length: 14
v_call: TRBV2
d_call: NA
clone_size: NA

cdr3_nt: TGTGCCAGCAGAAGAGCGGGGGGGGAGGATACGCAGTATTTT
cdr3_aa: CASRRAGGEDTQYF
j_call: TRBJ2-3
cdr3_length: 14
v_call: TRBV27
d_call: TRBD2
clone_size: many

cdr3_nt: TGTGCCAGCAGTTCGGACAGGGAGAATCAGCCCCAGCATTTT
cdr3_aa: CASSSDRENQPQHF
j_call: TRBJ1-5
cdr3_length: 14
v_call: TRBV27
d_call: TRBD1
clone_size: NA

cdr3_nt: TGTGCCAGCAGCGCGAGCAATCAGCCCCAGCATTTT
cdr3_aa: CASSASNQPQHF
j_call: TRBJ1-5
cdr3_length: 12
v_call: TRBV11-1
d_call: NA
clone_size: NA

cdr3_nt: TGTGCCAGCAGGATTAATCAGGGGGGAAACATTCAGTACTTC
cdr3_aa: CASRINQGGNIQYF
j_call: TRBJ2-4
cdr3_length: 14
v_call: TRBV28
d_call: NA
clone_size: many

cdr3_nt: TGTGCCAGCAGCTACTCGGCCGGAAGGTCGCGCACAGATACGCAGTATTTT
cdr3_aa: CASSYSAGRSRTDTQYF
j_call: TRBJ2-3
cdr3_length: 17
v_call: TRBV11-2
d_call: NA
clone_size: many

cdr3_nt: TGCGCCAGCAGGGAGGGAAACACTGAAGCTTTCTTT
cdr3_aa: CASREGNTEAFF
j_call: TRBJ1-1
cdr3_length: 12
v_call: TRBV10-2
d_call: NA
clone_size: many

cdr3_nt: TGCAGTGCTTATAGCGGGGGCATCAATGAGCAGTTCTTC
cdr3_aa: CSAYSGGINEQFF
j_call: TRBJ2-1
cdr3_length: 13
v_call: TRBV20-1
d_call: TRBD2
clone_size: NA

cdr3_nt: TGTGCCAGCAGCCATCCGGGGGACTACGAGCAGTACTTC
cdr3_aa: CASSHPGDYEQYF
j_call: TRBJ2-7
cdr3_length: 13
v_call: TRBV14
d_call: NA
clone_size: many

cdr3_nt: TGTGCCAGCAGCTTAGCCCAGACAGCGAATGAGCAGTTCTTC
cdr3_aa: CASSLAQTANEQFF
j_call: TRBJ2-1
cdr3_length: 14
v_call: TRBV7-2
d_call: NA
clone_size: few